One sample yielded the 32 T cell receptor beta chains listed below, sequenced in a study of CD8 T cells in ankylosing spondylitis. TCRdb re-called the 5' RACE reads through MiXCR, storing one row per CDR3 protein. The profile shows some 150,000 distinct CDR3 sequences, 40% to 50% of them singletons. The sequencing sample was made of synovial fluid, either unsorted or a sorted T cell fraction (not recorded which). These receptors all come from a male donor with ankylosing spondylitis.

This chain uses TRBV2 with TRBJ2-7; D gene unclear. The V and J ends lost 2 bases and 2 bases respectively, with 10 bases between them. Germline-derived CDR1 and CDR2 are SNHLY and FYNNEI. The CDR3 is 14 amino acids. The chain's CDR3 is CASSECAKTYEQYF. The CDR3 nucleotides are TGTGCCAGCAGTGAATGCGCGAAAACCTACGAGCAGTACTTC.

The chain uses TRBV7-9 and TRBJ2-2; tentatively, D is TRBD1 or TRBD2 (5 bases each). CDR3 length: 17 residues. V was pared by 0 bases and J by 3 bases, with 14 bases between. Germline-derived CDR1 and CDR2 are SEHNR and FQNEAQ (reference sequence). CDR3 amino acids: CASSLAGTGRDTGELFF. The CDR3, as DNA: TGTGCCAGCAGCTTAGCTGGGACGGGCCGCGACACCGGGGAGCTGTTTTTT.

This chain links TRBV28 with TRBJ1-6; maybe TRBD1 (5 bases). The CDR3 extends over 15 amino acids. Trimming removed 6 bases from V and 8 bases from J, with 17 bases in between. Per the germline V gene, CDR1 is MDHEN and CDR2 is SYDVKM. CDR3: CASSPRTKRYSPLHF. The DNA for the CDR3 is TGTGCCAGCAGCCCGAGGACAAAACGCTATTCACCCCTCCACTTT. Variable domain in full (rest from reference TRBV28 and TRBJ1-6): DVKVTQSSRYLVKRTGEKVFLECVQDMDHENMFWYRQDPGLGLRLIYFSYDVKMKEKGDIPEGYSVSREKKERFSLILESASTNQTSMYLCASSPRTKRYSPLHFGNGTRLTVT.

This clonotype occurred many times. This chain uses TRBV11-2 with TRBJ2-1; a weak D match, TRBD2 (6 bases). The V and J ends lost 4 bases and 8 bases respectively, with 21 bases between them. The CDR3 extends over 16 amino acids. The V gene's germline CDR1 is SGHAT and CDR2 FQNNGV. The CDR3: CASSSEGTSSGDEQFF. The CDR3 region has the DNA TGTGCCAGCAGCTCTGAAGGAACTAGCAGCGGCGATGAGCAGTTCTTC.

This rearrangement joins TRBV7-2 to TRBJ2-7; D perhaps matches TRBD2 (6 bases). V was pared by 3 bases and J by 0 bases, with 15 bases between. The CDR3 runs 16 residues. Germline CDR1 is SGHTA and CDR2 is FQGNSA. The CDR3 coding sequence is TGTGCCAGCAGCTTCTGGGAGACCGGGGGCTCCTACGAGCAGTACTTC. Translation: CASSFWETGGSYEQYF. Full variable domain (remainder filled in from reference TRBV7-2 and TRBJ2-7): GAGVSQSPSNKVTEKGKDVELRCDPISGHTALYWYRQSLGQGLEFLIYFQGNSAPDKSGLPSDRFSAERTGGSVSTLTIQRTQQEDSAVYLCASSFWETGGSYEQYFGPGTRLTVT.

CDR3 in amino acids: CASSFRDTLNQPQHF. In nucleotides, the CDR3 is TGTGCCAGCAGTTTTAGGGACACCCTAAATCAGCCCCAGCATTTT. This chain links TRBV28 with TRBJ1-5, with TRBD1 as a possible D gene (6 bases). The length of the CDR3 is 15 residues. The germline V gene encodes CDR1 MDHEN and CDR2 SYDVKM. The ends were cut back, 3 bases at V and 4 bases at J, with 13 bases in the middle.

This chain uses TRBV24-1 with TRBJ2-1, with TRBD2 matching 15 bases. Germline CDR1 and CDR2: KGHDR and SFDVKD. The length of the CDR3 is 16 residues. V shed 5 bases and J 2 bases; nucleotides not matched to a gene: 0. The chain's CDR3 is CATSGTSGRAYNEQFF. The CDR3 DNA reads TGTGCCACCAGTGGGACTAGCGGGAGGGCCTACAATGAGCAGTTCTTC.

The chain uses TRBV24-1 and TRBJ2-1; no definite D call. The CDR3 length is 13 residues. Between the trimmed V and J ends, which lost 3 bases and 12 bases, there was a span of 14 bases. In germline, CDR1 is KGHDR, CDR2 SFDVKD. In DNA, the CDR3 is TGTGCCACCAGTGATGCGTTTGACCATGGGCAGTTCTTC. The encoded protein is CATSDAFDHGQFF.

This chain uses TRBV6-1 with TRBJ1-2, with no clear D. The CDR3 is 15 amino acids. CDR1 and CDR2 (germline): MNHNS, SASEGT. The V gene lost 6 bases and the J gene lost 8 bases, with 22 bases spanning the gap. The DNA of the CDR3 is TGTGCCAGCAGCCTTACCCCCAAGGGTATATCGGGCTACACCTTC. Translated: CASSLTPKGISGYTF.

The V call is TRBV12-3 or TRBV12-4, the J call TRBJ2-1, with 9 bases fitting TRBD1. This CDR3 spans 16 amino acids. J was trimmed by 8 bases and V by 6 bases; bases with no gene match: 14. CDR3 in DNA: TGTGCCAGCAGCCTGACGGGGACAGGGACGTACGATGAGCAGTTCTTC. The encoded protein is CASSLTGTGTYDEQFF.

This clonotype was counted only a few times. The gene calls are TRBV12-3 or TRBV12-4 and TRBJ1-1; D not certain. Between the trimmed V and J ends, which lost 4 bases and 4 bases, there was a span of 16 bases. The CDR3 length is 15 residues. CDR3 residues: CASSSPRLAGTEAFF. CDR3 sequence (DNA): TGTGCCAGCAGTTCCCCCAGACTCGCGGGCACTGAAGCTTTCTTT.

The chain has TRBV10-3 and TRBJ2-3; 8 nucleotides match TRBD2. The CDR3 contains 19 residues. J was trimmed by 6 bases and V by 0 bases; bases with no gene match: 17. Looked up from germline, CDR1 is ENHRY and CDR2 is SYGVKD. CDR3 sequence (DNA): TGTGCCATCAGTGAGTCTTGGCGGCGGCGGGAGGAGGTTCCGGATACGCAGTATTTT. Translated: CAISESWRRREEVPDTQYF.

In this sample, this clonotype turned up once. CDR3 protein: CASSSAYISTEAFF. For the CDR3, the DNA is TGTGCCAGCAGCTCCGCCTATATATCCACTGAAGCTTTCTTT. The chain employs TRBV5-5 and TRBJ1-1; D remains unclear. The CDR3 has 14 amino acids. CDR1 and CDR2 from the germline V gene are SGHKS and YYEKEE (reference sequence). V lost 3 bases and J lost 4, with 13 bases in between.

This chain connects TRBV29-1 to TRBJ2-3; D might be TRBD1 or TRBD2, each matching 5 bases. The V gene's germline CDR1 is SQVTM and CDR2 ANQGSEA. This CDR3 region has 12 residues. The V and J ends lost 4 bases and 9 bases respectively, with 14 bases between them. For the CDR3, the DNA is TGCAGCGTTGTTGAGCCTCGGGGCACGCAGTATTTT. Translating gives CSVVEPRGTQYF.

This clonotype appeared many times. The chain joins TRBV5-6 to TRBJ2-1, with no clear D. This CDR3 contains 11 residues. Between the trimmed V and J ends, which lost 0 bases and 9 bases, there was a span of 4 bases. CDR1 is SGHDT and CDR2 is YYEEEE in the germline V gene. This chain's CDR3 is CASSLDAEQFF. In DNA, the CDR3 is TGTGCCAGCAGCTTGGATGCTGAGCAGTTCTTC.

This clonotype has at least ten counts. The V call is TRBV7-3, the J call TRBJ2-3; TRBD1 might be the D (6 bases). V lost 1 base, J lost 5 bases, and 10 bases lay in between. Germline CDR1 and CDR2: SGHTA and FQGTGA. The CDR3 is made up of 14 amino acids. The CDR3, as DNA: TGTGCCAGCAGCTTAATACAGGGAGTAGATACGCAGTATTTT. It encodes CASSLIQGVDTQYF.

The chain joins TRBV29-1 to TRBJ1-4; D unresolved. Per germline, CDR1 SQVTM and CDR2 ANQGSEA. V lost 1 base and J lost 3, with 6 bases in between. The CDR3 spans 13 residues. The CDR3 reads CSVEGGSNEKLFF. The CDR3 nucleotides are TGCAGCGTTGAAGGAGGGTCTAATGAAAAACTGTTTTTT.

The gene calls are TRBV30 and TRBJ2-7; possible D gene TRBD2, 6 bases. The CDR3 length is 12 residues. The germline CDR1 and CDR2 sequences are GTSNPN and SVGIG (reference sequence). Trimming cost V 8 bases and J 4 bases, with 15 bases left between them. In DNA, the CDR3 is TGTGCCAATGGAGGGGATTCTTACGAGCAGTACTTC. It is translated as CANGGDSYEQYF.

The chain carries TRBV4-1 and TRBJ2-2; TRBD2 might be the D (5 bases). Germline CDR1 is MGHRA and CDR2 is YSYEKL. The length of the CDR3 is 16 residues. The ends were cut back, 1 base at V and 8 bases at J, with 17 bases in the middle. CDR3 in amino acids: CASSQVRRLISGELFF. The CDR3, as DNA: TGCGCCAGCAGCCAAGTCAGGAGGCTTATTAGTGGGGAGCTGTTTTTT.

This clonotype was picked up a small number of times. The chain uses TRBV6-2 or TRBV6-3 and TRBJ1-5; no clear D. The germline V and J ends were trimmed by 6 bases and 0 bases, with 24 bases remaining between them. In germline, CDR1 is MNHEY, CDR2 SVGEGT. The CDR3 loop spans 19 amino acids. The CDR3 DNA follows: TGTGCCAGCAGCTCCGGCTTGGGTCGCCTCGCATATAGCAATCAGCCCCAGCATTTT. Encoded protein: CASSSGLGRLAYSNQPQHF.

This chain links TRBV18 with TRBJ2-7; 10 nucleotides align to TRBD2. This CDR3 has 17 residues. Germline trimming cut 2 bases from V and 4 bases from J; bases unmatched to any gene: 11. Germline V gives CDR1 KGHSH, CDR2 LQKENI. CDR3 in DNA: TGTGCCAGCTCACCAAGACAGCAGCGGGAGGGCCTTTACGAGCAGTACTTC. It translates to CASSPRQQREGLYEQYF. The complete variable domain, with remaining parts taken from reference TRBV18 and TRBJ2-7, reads NAGVMQNPRHLVRRRGQEARLRCSPMKGHSHVYWYRQLPEEGLKFMVYLQKENIIDESGMPKERFSAEFPKEGPSILRIQQVVRGDSAAYFCASSPRQQREGLYEQYFGPGTRLTVT.

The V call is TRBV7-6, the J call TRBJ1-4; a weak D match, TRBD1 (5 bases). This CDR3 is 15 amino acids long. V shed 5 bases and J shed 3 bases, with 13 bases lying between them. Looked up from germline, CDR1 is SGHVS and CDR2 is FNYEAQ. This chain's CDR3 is CASSLVGPANEKLFF. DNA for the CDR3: TGTGCCAGCAGCCTAGTGGGGCCAGCTAATGAAAAACTGTTTTTT.

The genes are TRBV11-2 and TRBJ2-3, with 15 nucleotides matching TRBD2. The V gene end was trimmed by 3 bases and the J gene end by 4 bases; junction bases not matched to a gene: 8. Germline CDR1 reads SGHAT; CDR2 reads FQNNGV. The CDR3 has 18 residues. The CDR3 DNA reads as TGTGCCAGCAGCTTCGTCCCGGGACTAGCGGGGGGCGCAGATACGCAGTATTTT. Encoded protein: CASSFVPGLAGGADTQYF.

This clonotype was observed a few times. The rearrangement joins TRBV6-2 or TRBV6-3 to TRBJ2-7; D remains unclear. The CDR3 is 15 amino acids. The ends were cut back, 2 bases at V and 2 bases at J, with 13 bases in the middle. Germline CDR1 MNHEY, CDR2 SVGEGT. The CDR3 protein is CASSYAYGSPYEQYF. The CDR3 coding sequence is TGTGCCAGCAGTTACGCCTATGGCTCGCCCTACGAGCAGTACTTC.

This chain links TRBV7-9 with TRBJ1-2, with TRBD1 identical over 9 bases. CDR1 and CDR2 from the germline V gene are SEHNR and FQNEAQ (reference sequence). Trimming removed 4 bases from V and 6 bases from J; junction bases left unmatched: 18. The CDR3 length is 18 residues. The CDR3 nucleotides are TGTGCCAGCAGCTCCGTAAAACAGGGGGCGCGGGTTGGTAATGGCTACACCTTC. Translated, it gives CASSSVKQGARVGNGYTF.

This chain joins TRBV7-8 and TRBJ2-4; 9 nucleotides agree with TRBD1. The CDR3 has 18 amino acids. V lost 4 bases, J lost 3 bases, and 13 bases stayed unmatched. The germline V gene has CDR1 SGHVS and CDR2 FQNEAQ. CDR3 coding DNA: TGTGCCAGCAGCTCGGGACAGGGTAAAGGGGTCGTCAAAAACATTCAGTACTTC. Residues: CASSSGQGKGVVKNIQYF.

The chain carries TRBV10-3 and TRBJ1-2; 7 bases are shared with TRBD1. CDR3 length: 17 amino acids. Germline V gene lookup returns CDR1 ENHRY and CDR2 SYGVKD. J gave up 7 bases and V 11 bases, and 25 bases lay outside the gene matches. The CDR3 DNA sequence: TGTGCCGCCACTAAGGGGGCGCCCCTTGGTCCTTTTCGTGGCTACACCTTC. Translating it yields CAATKGAPLGPFRGYTF.

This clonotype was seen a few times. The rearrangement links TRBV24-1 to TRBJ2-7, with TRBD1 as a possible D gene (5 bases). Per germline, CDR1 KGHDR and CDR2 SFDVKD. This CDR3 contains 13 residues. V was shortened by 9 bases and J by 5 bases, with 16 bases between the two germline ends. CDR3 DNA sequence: TGTGCCACCTCTACGTGGGAAGGGGACGAGCAGTACTTC. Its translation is CATSTWEGDEQYF.

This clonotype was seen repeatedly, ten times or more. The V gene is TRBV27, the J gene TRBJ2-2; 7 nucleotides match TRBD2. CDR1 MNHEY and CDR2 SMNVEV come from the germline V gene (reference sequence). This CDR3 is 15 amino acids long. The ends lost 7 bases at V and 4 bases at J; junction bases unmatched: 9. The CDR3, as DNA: TGTGCCAGCAAGGCCGGGGGGTGGGGCACCGGGGAGCTGTTTTTT. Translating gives CASKAGGWGTGELFF.

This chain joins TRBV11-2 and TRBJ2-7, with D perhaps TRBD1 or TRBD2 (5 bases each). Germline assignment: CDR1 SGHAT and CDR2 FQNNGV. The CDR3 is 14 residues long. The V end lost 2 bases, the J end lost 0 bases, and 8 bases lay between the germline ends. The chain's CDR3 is CASSLWGSSYEQYF. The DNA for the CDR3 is TGTGCCAGCAGCTTATGGGGGAGCTCCTACGAGCAGTACTTC.

The DNA of the CDR3 is TGTGCCAGCAGTTTATCAGGGGGAGGCGAGCAGTTCTTC. It encodes CASSLSGGGEQFF. The chain combines TRBV12-3 or TRBV12-4 with TRBJ2-1; perhaps TRBD1 as D (7 bases). The V end was cut by 2 bases, the J end by 10 bases, with 12 bases between. The CDR3 length is 13 residues.

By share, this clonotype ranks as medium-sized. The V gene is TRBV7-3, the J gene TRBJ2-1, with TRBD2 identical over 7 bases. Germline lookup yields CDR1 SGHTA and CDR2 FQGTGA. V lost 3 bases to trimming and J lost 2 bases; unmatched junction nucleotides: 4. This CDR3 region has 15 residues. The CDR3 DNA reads TGTGCCAGCAGCTTGTCTAGCGGTCCCTACAATGAGCAGTTCTTC. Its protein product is CASSLSSGPYNEQFF.